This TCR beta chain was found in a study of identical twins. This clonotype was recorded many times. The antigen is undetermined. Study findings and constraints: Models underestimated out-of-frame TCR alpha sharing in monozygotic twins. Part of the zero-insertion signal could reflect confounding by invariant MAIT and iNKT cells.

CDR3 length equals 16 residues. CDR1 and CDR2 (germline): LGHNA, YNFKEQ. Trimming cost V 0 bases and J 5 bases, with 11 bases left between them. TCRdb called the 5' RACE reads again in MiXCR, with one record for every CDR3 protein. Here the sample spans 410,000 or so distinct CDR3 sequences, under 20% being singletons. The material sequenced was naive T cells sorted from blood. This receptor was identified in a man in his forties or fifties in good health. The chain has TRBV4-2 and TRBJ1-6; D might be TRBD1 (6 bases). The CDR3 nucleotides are TGTGCCAGCAGCCAAGAGTGGACAGCAAATAATTCACCCCTCCACTTT. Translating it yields CASSQEWTANNSPLHF.